These T cell receptor beta chains were read from a single sample in a study of shared clonotypes between healthy human individuals. Profiling relied on immunoSEQ multiplex PCR, and the TCRdb table lists in-frame clones only, not all of them. The sample consists of around 95,000 clones, over 40% of them appearing once. Sequencing was carried out using PBMCs. The receptors originated from a woman aged 40 to 50 in good health. Some clones in this sample may be carry-over from other donors' samples. The CDR3 runs from the conserved cysteine through the conserved F or W.

J: TRBJ1-5
V: TRBV6-6
CDR3: CASSPYREQPQHF

J: .
V: TRBV7-9
CDR3: CASSLSPGLAGGGPYEQYF

J: TRBJ2-7
V: TRBV7-8
CDR3: CASSNIPGALGEQYF

J: TRBJ2-5
V: TRBV30
CDR3: CAWIASGRAGTQYF

J: TRBJ1-2
V: TRBV6-5
CDR3: CASSPTRGDGYTF

J: TRBJ1-5
V: TRBV2
CDR3: CASSDRGDGQPQHF

J: TRBJ2-3
V: TRBV7-3
CDR3: CASSPAHSTDTQYF

J: TRBJ2-5
V: TRBV5-4
CDR3: CASSLKLAGQETQYF

J: TRBJ2-1
V: TRBV5-6
CDR3: CASSLVASGYNEQFF

J: TRBJ2-1
V: TRBV7-9
CDR3: CASSSAGTHNEQFF

J: TRBJ1-6
V: TRBV10-3
CDR3: CAISVRGLTDNSPLHF

J: TRBJ1-1
V: TRBV19
CDR3: CASSTTVNTEAFF

J: TRBJ2-3
V: TRBV30
CDR3: CAWRASGHTDTQYF

J: TRBJ2-3
V: TRBV7-9
CDR3: CASSLDRSTQYF

J: TRBJ2-3
V: TRBV7-3
CDR3: CASSITDTQYF